The 28 T cell receptor beta chains below come from one sample, sequenced in a study of T-cell memory formation after mild COVID-19 (dated by TCRdb to the early 2020s). Library preparation was by 5' RACE. TCRdb records Illumina NovaSeq 6000 as the sequencer. The public reads were reanalyzed by TCRdb: fastp trimming at Q25, MiXCR alignment, in-frame beta chains only. For every CDR3 protein sequence, its rows merge into one entry that carries the most common genes and DNA. In this sample the table shows some 310,000 distinct CDR3 sequences, under 25% of which occur a single time. Together, the top ten hold under 25% of the sample. Source material: PBMCs or a T cell subset sorted from them (not recorded which). These receptors were taken from a man between 18 and 29 years old who had mild COVID-19 (a few samples of this study predate the infection). The sample titles of this study are shuffled in the database, so cell type and time point are left out; the donor was told from shared clones.

This clonotype was counted ten times or more. V is TRBV5-1 and J is TRBJ1-2; D is unresolved. Trimming took 0 bases from V and 0 from J, leaving 15 bases between them. Germline V CDR1 and CDR2: SGHRS, YFSETQ. This CDR3 has 17 amino acids. The CDR3 reads CASSLERPGSANYGYTF. The CDR3 DNA follows: TGCGCCAGCAGCTTGGAAAGGCCGGGTTCAGCTAACTATGGCTACACCTTC.

The chain couples TRBV7-2 to TRBJ1-1; D call uncertain. The CDR3 consists of 12 residues. Trimming left V 1 base short and J 10 bases short, with 10 bases between. CDR1 and CDR2 from the germline V gene are SGHTA and FQGNSA. The CDR3 region is CASSLDVLRAFF. The CDR3 region has the DNA TGTGCCAGCAGCTTAGACGTCCTGAGAGCTTTCTTT.

The chain uses TRBV7-9 and TRBJ1-1; D ambiguous. The CDR3 totals 15 residues. Looked up from germline, CDR1 is SEHNR and CDR2 is FQNEAQ (reference sequence). Trimming left V 2 bases short and J 5 bases short, with 15 bases between. CDR3 in amino acids: CASSLSGGERTEAFF. The CDR3 DNA sequence: TGTGCCAGCAGCTTAAGTGGCGGGGAGAGGACTGAAGCTTTCTTT.

This sequence joins TRBV4-1 and TRBJ1-5, with D maybe TRBD1 (5 bases). V was shortened by 0 bases and J by 6 bases, with 9 bases between the two germline ends. The CDR3 sequence is 14 residues long. Germline-derived CDR1 and CDR2 are MGHRA and YSYEKL. The DNA of the CDR3 is TGCGCCAGCAGCCAAGATCACGGGGGTCAGCCCCAGCATTTT. It specifies CASSQDHGGQPQHF.

The J gene is TRBJ1-2, the V gene TRBV7-3, with D possibly matching TRBD1 (6 bases). Trimming left V 5 bases short and J 6 bases short, with 22 bases between. This CDR3 contains 16 residues. The germline gives CDR1 SGHTA, CDR2 FQGTGA. The CDR3 DNA is TGTGCCAGCAGCAATATGGGGGCGACGGGGCCCAATGGCTACACCTTC. It translates to CASSNMGATGPNGYTF.

This clonotype was observed a handful of times. The chain recombines TRBV6-5 with TRBJ2-7; D uncertain. Deletions cut 7 bases from V and 2 bases from J, with 12 bases between. The CDR3 is 13 amino acids. Germline V gene lookup returns CDR1 MNHEY and CDR2 SVGAGI. The CDR3 DNA sequence: TGTGCCAGCACCGAGTCTCCAGCCTACGAGCAGTACTTC. Its translation is CASTESPAYEQYF.

This clonotype was detected a few times. This chain links TRBV13 with TRBJ2-1, with D unclear. V lost 4 bases and J 3 bases, leaving 7 bases between the germline ends. This CDR3 comprises 13 residues. The germline gives CDR1 PRHDT, CDR2 FYEKMQ (reference sequence). CDR3 nucleotides: TGTGCCAGCAGCTGGGCTGGCTACAATGAGCAGTTCTTC. As protein: CASSWAGYNEQFF.

This clonotype was detected a few times. V and J are TRBV7-2 and TRBJ1-5; a possible D gene is TRBD1 (6 bases). Germline V gives CDR1 SGHTA, CDR2 FQGNSA. V lost 5 bases to trimming and J lost 5 bases, with 10 bases between them. CDR3 length equals 13 residues. In nucleotides, the CDR3 is TGTGCCAGCAGCACGGGGGGGCATCAGCCCCAGCATTTT. This sequence encodes CASSTGGHQPQHF.

This clonotype has more than one count but fewer than ten. CDR3: CASSAGLGNTIYF. CDR3 nucleotide sequence: TGTGCCAGCAGCGCCGGACTGGGAAACACCATATATTTT. V and J are TRBV9 and TRBJ1-3; no firm D call. The CDR3 totals 13 residues. With 3 bases removed from V and 4 bases from J, the gap between germline ends came to 8 bases. Per germline, CDR1 SGDLS and CDR2 YYNGEE.

This clonotype has only a few counts. CDR3 in amino acids: CASSPSGGAAGELFF. The CDR3 coding sequence is TGTGCCAGCAGCCCTAGCGGGGGGGCCGCCGGGGAGCTGTTTTTT. This chain uses TRBV7-3 with TRBJ2-2; 12 positions agree with TRBD2. CDR1 and CDR2 from the germline V gene are SGHTA and FQGTGA. With V trimmed by 5 bases and J by 6 bases, 4 bases remained unmatched. The CDR3 is 15 residues long.

The J gene is TRBJ1-5, the V gene TRBV19, with D possibly TRBD1 on 5 matching bases. V dropped 9 bases and J dropped 1 base, with 16 bases sitting between them. The CDR3 consists of 15 residues. Germline loops: CDR1 LNHDA, CDR2 SQIVND (reference sequence). The CDR3 sequence: CASGTHTGSNQPQHF. CDR3 in DNA: TGTGCCAGCGGGACCCACACGGGGAGCAATCAGCCCCAGCATTTT.

This rearrangement joins TRBV5-1 to TRBJ2-7; D ambiguous. V was trimmed by 0 bases and J by 3 bases, leaving 7 bases between them. The CDR3 runs 13 residues. Germline V gene sequence: CDR1 SGHRS, CDR2 YFSETQ. The CDR3 bases are TGCGCCAGCAGCTTGGTCACCGGCTACGAGCAGTACTTC. Translated: CASSLVTGYEQYF.

The chain joins TRBV24-1 to TRBJ1-4, with TRBD1 identical over 10 bases. V trimming: 2 bases; J trimming: 6 bases; junction bases outside the gene matches: 8. CDR3 length: 17 amino acids. The V gene's germline CDR1 is KGHDR and CDR2 SFDVKD. The CDR3 loop reads CATSDSAGQGKDEKLFF. CDR3 DNA: TGTGCCACCAGTGATTCCGCGGGACAGGGGAAGGATGAAAAACTGTTTTTT.

This clonotype turned up a few times. The chain joins TRBV7-7 to TRBJ2-1; a weak D match, TRBD1 (5 bases). Between the trimmed V and J ends, which lost 5 bases and 7 bases, there was a span of 18 bases. CDR1 and CDR2 from the germline V gene are SSHAT and FNYEAQ (reference sequence). The CDR3 runs 15 residues. This CDR3 is CASSLGIRGWNEQFF. CDR3 nucleotide sequence: TGTGCCAGCAGCCTAGGGATTAGGGGATGGAATGAGCAGTTCTTC.

The CDR3 here is CASSARLAEEPGELFF. The CDR3 nucleotides are TGTGCCAGCAGCGCACGACTAGCGGAAGAACCCGGGGAGCTGTTTTTT. This chain uses TRBV7-9 with TRBJ2-2; 9 bases agree with TRBD2. V was pared by 5 bases and J by 6 bases, with 10 bases of the junction left unmatched. The CDR3 sequence is 16 residues long. Germline V CDR1 and CDR2: SEHNR, FQNEAQ (reference sequence).

This clonotype was picked up a small number of times. The V gene is TRBV10-3, the J gene TRBJ2-1, with 7 bases lining up with TRBD2. V shed 3 bases and J 6 bases; nucleotides not matched to a gene: 2. Germline CDR1 and CDR2: ENHRY and SYGVKD. The CDR3 has 13 residues. CDR3 in amino acids: CAISEGTINEQFF. CDR3 bases: TGTGCCATCAGTGAAGGGACTATCAATGAGCAGTTCTTC.

The chain links TRBV6-6 to TRBJ2-3, with D perhaps matching TRBD2 (6 bases). V dropped 10 bases and J dropped 0 bases, with 11 bases sitting between them. CDR1 is MNHNY and CDR2 is SVGAGI in the germline V gene (reference sequence). The CDR3 totals 13 residues. CDR3 in DNA: TGTGCCACACGGGGGTCTAGCACAGATACGCAGTATTTT. It specifies CATRGSSTDTQYF.

V is TRBV7-8 and J is TRBJ1-4, with 8 bases fitting TRBD1. Germline V gene lookup returns CDR1 SGHVS and CDR2 FQNEAQ. This CDR3 is built from 15 residues. With 5 bases clipped from V and 3 bases from J, the junction kept 5 bases outside the gene matches. The CDR3 region has the DNA TGTGCCAGCAGCCGCGGGACAGGCTCTAATGAAAAACTGTTTTTT. This translates into CASSRGTGSNEKLFF.

This clonotype came up a few times. The gene calls are TRBV7-8 and TRBJ2-5; weak D call: TRBD2 (6 bases). This CDR3 spans 14 amino acids. CDR1 and CDR2 (germline): SGHVS, FQNEAQ. V lost 3 bases to trimming and J lost 4 bases, with 12 bases between them. The CDR3 loop is CASSFPGLPETQYF. The CDR3, as DNA: TGTGCCAGCAGCTTTCCGGGACTTCCAGAGACCCAGTACTTC.

V is TRBV6-5 and J is TRBJ1-2; D is unclear. The CDR3 runs to 12 residues. Per the germline V gene, CDR1 is MNHEY and CDR2 is SVGAGI. Trimming shortened V by 4 bases and J by 2 bases, and 5 bases separated the two germline ends. CDR3 sequence reads: CASSSVNYGYTF. CDR3 DNA: TGTGCCAGCAGTTCAGTGAACTATGGCTACACCTTC.

This sequence joins TRBV19 and TRBJ2-3; TRBD2 matches at 8 bases. Germline values: CDR1 LNHDA, CDR2 SQIVND (reference sequence). The V and J ends lost 6 bases and 4 bases, in that order; junction bases with no gene match: 3. CDR3 length: 13 residues. CDR3 in amino acids: CASSGGAADTQYF. In nucleotides, the CDR3 is TGTGCCAGTAGCGGGGGGGCTGCAGATACGCAGTATTTT.

Only a few counts were recorded for this clonotype. V is TRBV7-2 and J is TRBJ2-3; TRBD2 matches at 10 bases. The germline CDR1 and CDR2 sequences are SGHTA and FQGNSA. This CDR3 contains 14 residues. The CDR3 reads CAATSGVLPDTQYF. The CDR3, as DNA: TGTGCAGCTACTAGCGGGGTCTTACCAGATACGCAGTATTTT.

The chain has TRBV10-3 and TRBJ2-5, with D tentatively TRBD1 (6 bases). This CDR3 contains 12 residues. Per the germline V gene, CDR1 is ENHRY and CDR2 is SYGVKD. Trimming took off 8 bases at V and 3 bases at J, with 10 bases between the two ends. The CDR3 region has the DNA TGTGCCATCGCATACAGGGAAGAGACCCAGTACTTC. Translation: CAIAYREETQYF.

There are a few counts of this clonotype. The rearrangement links TRBV29-1 to TRBJ2-1; 11 nucleotides agree with TRBD2. The germline V gene has CDR1 SQVTM and CDR2 ANQGSEA. V shed 1 base and J 7 bases; nucleotides not matched to a gene: 18. This CDR3 spans 19 amino acids. The chain's CDR3 is CSVEAAGTSGTGGLNEQFF. The CDR3 DNA sequence: TGCAGCGTTGAAGCTGCCGGGACTAGCGGAACAGGGGGCTTGAATGAGCAGTTCTTC.

This chain connects TRBV6-2 or TRBV6-3 to TRBJ2-5, with 13 bases fitting TRBD2. Germline values: CDR1 MNHEY, CDR2 SVGEGT. This CDR3 is built from 16 residues. The ends lost 6 bases at V and 5 bases at J; junction bases unmatched: 9. CDR3 protein: CASRTTSGGARETQYF. In nucleotides, the CDR3 is TGTGCCAGCAGAACCACTAGCGGGGGGGCCCGGGAGACCCAGTACTTC.

This clonotype was seen only a few times. The chain carries TRBV5-5 and TRBJ2-7, with 12 bases identical to TRBD2. The CDR3 loop spans 17 amino acids. Per the germline V gene, CDR1 is SGHKS and CDR2 is YYEKEE (reference sequence). V was clipped by 1 base and J by 2 bases; unmatched bases: 7. In DNA, the CDR3 is TGTGCCAGCAGCTTGACGGGACTAGCGGGTCTCCCCTACGAGCAGTACTTC. It is translated as CASSLTGLAGLPYEQYF.

This clonotype showed up many times. This chain links TRBV5-4 with TRBJ2-1; D gene ambiguous. Germline assignment: CDR1 SGHNT and CDR2 YYREEE (reference sequence). Deletions cut 4 bases from V and 9 bases from J, with 11 bases between. The CDR3 spans 12 residues. CDR3 loop: CASSDENVEQFF. CDR3 nucleotides: TGTGCCAGCAGCGACGAGAATGTTGAGCAGTTCTTC. The entire variable domain, with the rest obtained from reference TRBV5-4 and TRBJ2-1, is as follows: ETGVTQSPTHLIKTRGQQVTLRCSSQSGHNTVSWYQQALGQGPQFIFQYYREEENGRGNFPPRFSGLQFPNYSSELNVNALELDDSALYLCASSDENVEQFFGPGTRLTVL.

This clonotype occurred a few times. This chain joins TRBV5-4 and TRBJ2-3, with 8 positions matching TRBD2. The CDR3 length is 20 residues. J lost 2 bases, V lost 0 bases, and 17 bases had no gene match. CDR1 is SGHNT and CDR2 is YYREEE in the germline V gene (reference sequence). CDR3 coding DNA: TGTGCCAGCAGCTTGGATTCCGTATTTAGGAGCGGGGGACTCACAGATACGCAGTATTTT. Its translation: CASSLDSVFRSGGLTDTQYF.